This record looks at one TCR beta chain sequence and its context. This specimen belongs to a study of blood T cell repertoires in COVID-19. The data were produced by immunoSEQ multiplex PCR, yet TCRdb's version contains in-frame clones alone and is incomplete. The sample comprises more than 20,000 clones, about 85% of which are singletons, and around half rests with the top ten. This clonotype was obtained from a man aged 50 to 60 with active or convalescent COVID-19. Sequencing was performed on peripheral blood.

The CDR3 loop reads CASSYGFWGRSEQYF. CDR3 DNA sequence: TGTGCCAGCAGTTACGGCTTTTGGGGGCGCTCCGAGCAGTACTTC. The chain couples TRBV6-5 to TRBJ2-7; maybe TRBD1 (6 bases). The CDR3 length is 15 residues. Germline loops: CDR1 MNHEY, CDR2 SVGAGI. The ends were cut back, 2 bases at V and 6 bases at J, with 17 bases in the middle.